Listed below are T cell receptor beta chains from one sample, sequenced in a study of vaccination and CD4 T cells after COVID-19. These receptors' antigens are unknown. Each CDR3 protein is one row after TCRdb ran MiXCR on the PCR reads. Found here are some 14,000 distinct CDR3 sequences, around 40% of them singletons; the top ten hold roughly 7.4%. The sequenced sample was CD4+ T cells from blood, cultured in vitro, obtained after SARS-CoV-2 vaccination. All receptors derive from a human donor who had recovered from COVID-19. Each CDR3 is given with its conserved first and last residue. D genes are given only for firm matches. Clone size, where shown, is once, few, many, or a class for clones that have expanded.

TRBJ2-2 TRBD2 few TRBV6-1 CASRRKRGNTGELFF TGTGCCAGCAGGAGGAAGCGGGGGAACACCGGGGAGCTGTTTTTT
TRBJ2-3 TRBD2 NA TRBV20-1 CSARDGSGSFDTQYF TGCAGTGCTAGAGACGGTAGCGGGAGCTTCGATACGCAGTATTTT
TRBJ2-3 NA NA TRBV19 CASSKGGGPTDTQYF TGTGCCAGTAGTAAGGGAGGGGGACCCACAGATACGCAGTATTTT
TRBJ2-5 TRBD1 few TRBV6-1 CASSEQGDRVETQYF TGTGCCAGCAGTGAACAAGGGGACAGGGTTGAGACCCAGTACTTC
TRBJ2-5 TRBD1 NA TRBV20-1 CSAGRGPGEETQYF TGCAGTGCTGGCAGGGGGCCAGGTGAAGAGACCCAGTACTTC
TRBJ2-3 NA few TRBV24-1 CATSDLGTDTDTQYF TGTGCCACCAGTGATTTAGGGACCGACACAGATACGCAGTATTTT
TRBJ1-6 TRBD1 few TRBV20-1 CSAPIPTGATRPLHF TGCAGTGCTCCGATCCCGACAGGGGCGACGCGACCCCTCCACTTT
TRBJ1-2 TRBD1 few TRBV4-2 CASSQVRGQGAPENPNYGYTF TGTGCCAGCAGCCAAGTGAGGGGACAGGGGGCACCCGAGAATCCCAACTATGGCTACACCTTC
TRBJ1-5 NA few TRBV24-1 CATSSTGYQPQHF TGTGCCACCTCCTCCACAGGGTATCAGCCCCAGCATTTT
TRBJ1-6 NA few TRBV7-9 CASSLAGSVAGSPLHF TGTGCCAGCAGCTTAGCGGGTTCAGTGGCAGGGTCACCCCTCCACTTT
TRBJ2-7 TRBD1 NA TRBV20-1 CSASGGTGVGEQYF TGCAGTGCAAGCGGCGGGACAGGGGTAGGCGAGCAGTACTTC
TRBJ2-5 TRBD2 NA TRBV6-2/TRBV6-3 CASSTRLAAQETQYF TGTGCCAGCAGCACCAGACTAGCGGCCCAAGAGACCCAGTACTTC
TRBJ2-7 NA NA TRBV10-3 CAISESWTGYEQYF TGTGCCATCAGTGAGTCTTGGACGGGCTACGAGCAGTACTTC
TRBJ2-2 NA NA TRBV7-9 CASSLAGTGELFF TGTGCCAGCAGCTTAGCGGGGACCGGGGAGCTGTTTTTT
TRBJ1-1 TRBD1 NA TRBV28 CASGQGGPNTEAFF TGTGCCTCGGGACAGGGGGGTCCGAACACTGAAGCTTTCTTT
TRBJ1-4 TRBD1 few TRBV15 CATSRDSGTGYEKLFF TGTGCCACCAGCAGAGATTCCGGGACAGGTTATGAAAAACTGTTTTTT